This is a list of T cell receptor beta chains from one sample in a study of technical replicates of blood from a handful of donors. The table came from immunoSEQ multiplex PCR; TCRdb's copy has only in-frame clones and leaves some out. The sample lists 76,000 or so clones, 80% to 90% occurring once. Sample: PBMCs. The receptors were sampled from a human donor in good health. Some clones in this sample may be carry-over from other donors' samples. The conserved cysteine and the conserved F or W are not part of the CDR3 here. Each record gives: V gene, J gene, clone size, CDR3 protein. Only part of the rows carry a size: once, few, many, or a class if the clone is expanded.

>TRBV5-1|TRBJ1-1|-
ASSLNSWQGNTEAF
>TRBV7-3|TRBJ2-3|-
ASSLASPTDTQY
>TRBV30|TRBJ1-6|-
AWTITVAGNSPLH
>TRBV2|TRBJ1-5|-
ASKSDRGPNQPQH
>TRBV7-8|TRBJ2-5|-
ASSLDNRVLRGETQY
>TRBV11-2|TRBJ1-3|once
ASSLDTRQGPSGNTIY
>TRBV7-8|TRBJ1-2|-
ASSLGDRFYGYT
>TRBV7-3|TRBJ2-7|-
ASSLIGGTTSEQY
>TRBV5-1|TRBJ1-5|-
ASSLGQGDQPQH
>TRBV6-6|TRBJ1-1|-
ASSYRNTEAF
>TRBV18|TRBJ1-1|-
ASRGQGNTEAF
>TRBV9|TRBJ2-1|-
ASSVVIISSYNEQF
>TRBV9|TRBJ2-2|once
ASSVAVSEAGDTGELF
>TRBV19|TRBJ1-2|-
ARTDHHGGTSWNYT
>TRBV9|TRBJ2-6|-
ASSPRPSGANVLT
>TRBV18|TRBJ1-4|once
ASSQQGLGEKLF
>TRBV5-4|TRBJ2-4|few
ASSLRESPTKNIQY
>TRBV4-2|TRBJ1-1|-
ASSQSYTEAF
>TRBV5-8|TRBJ2-3|once
ASSFRDYSQDTQY
>TRBV6-4|TRBJ2-1|-
ASSARAGVLQF
>TRBV25-1|TRBJ2-5|-
ASSGQGLKTQY
>TRBV4-1|TRBJ2-2|-
ASSQGVGLAGGRGTGELF
>TRBV4-2|TRBJ2-7|-
ASSPTSGRIYEQY
>TRBV7-9|TRBJ2-7|once
ATSDQGMNEQY
>TRBV30|TRBJ1-1|-
ARTGTMNTEAF